These 8 T cell receptor beta chains were all obtained from the same sample, sequenced in a study of blood T cell repertoires in COVID-19. Profiling relied on immunoSEQ multiplex PCR, and the TCRdb table lists in-frame clones only, not all of them. The repertoire has over 300,000 clones, approximately 90% of them found once; the top ten carry 8.5% to 12%. The sample consisted of PBMCs or T cells enriched from blood (not recorded which). The receptors derive from a woman aged 18-35 years who had recovered from COVID-19.

V gene TRBV3-1 (or the pseudogene TRBV3-2) combines with J gene TRBJ2-3; TRBD2 agrees at 10 bases. CDR1 is LGHDT, CDR2 YNNKEL, per germline (reference sequence). The CDR3 runs to 22 residues. V was pared by 0 bases and J by 2 bases, with 20 bases of the junction left unmatched. The CDR3 region is CASSQDPGGSVAGGPATDTQYF. The CDR3 nucleotides read TGTGCCAGCAGCCAAGATCCGGGGGGGTCAGTAGCGGGGGGTCCTGCCACAGATACGCAGTATTTT.

The chain carries TRBV4-1 and TRBJ1-2; D is unresolved. This CDR3 has 16 residues. Per germline, CDR1 MGHRA and CDR2 YSYEKL. The ends were cut back, 1 base at V and 4 bases at J, with 16 bases in the middle. CDR3 loop: CASSQVGRSRGYGYTF. CDR3 DNA: TGCGCCAGCAGCCAAGTAGGACGGTCTCGGGGCTATGGCTACACCTTC.

This clone has a single count. The chain is built from TRBV28 and TRBJ2-1, with D perhaps TRBD1 (5 bases). The CDR3 has 13 residues. With 5 bases removed from V and 2 bases from J, the gap between germline ends came to 7 bases. Germline V gene lookup returns CDR1 MDHEN and CDR2 SYDVKM. CDR3 amino acids: CASSLDTYNEQFF. Here the CDR3 DNA reads TGTGCCAGCAGTCTGGACACCTACAATGAGCAGTTCTTC.

The J gene is TRBJ1-2, the V gene TRBV18; D not resolved. The ends were cut back, 1 base at V and 3 bases at J, with 9 bases in the middle. There are 14 residues in the CDR3. Germline assignment: CDR1 KGHSH and CDR2 LQKENI. The CDR3 loop is CASSPQTADYGYTF. The CDR3 DNA sequence: TGTGCCAGCTCACCACAAACAGCCGACTATGGCTACACCTTC.

The rearrangement uses TRBV19 and TRBJ2-7; TRBD2 agrees at 11 bases. The ends lost 3 bases at V and 0 bases at J; junction bases unmatched: 7. Per germline, CDR1 LNHDA and CDR2 SQIVND (reference sequence). The CDR3 contains 17 residues. The DNA of the CDR3 is TGTGCCAGTAGTATCGAGACTAGCGGGATTAGCTCCTACGAGCAGTACTTC. This translates into CASSIETSGISSYEQYF.

This clone was observed a handful of times. V gene TRBV28 combines with J gene TRBJ1-4; 7 bases match TRBD1. CDR3 length: 14 amino acids. The germline V gene has CDR1 MDHEN and CDR2 SYDVKM. The trim removed 6 bases at V and 5 bases at J, leaving 6 bases unmatched. Written as DNA, the CDR3 is TGTGCCAGCAGACCGACAGGGAGGAATGAAAAACTGTTTTTT. Its protein is CASRPTGRNEKLFF.

V gene TRBV9 combines with J gene TRBJ2-3; 9 positions agree with TRBD2. The CDR3 is 16 residues long. Per germline, CDR1 SGDLS and CDR2 YYNGEE. V lost 4 bases, J lost 2 bases, and 8 bases stayed unmatched. The DNA for the CDR3 is TGTGCCAGCAGCATAAGTAGCGGGGGCTTCACAGATACGCAGTATTTT. This encodes CASSISSGGFTDTQYF.

The J gene is TRBJ1-1, the V gene TRBV3-1 (or the pseudogene TRBV3-2); 10 nucleotides align to TRBD1. Per the germline V gene, CDR1 is LGHDT and CDR2 is YNNKEL (reference sequence). This CDR3 has 15 amino acids. J gave up 3 bases and V 8 bases, and 9 bases lay outside the gene matches. CDR3 DNA sequence: TGTGCCAGCGGAGGGACAGGGGTGGGGTACACTGAAGCTTTCTTT. Residues: CASGGTGVGYTEAFF.